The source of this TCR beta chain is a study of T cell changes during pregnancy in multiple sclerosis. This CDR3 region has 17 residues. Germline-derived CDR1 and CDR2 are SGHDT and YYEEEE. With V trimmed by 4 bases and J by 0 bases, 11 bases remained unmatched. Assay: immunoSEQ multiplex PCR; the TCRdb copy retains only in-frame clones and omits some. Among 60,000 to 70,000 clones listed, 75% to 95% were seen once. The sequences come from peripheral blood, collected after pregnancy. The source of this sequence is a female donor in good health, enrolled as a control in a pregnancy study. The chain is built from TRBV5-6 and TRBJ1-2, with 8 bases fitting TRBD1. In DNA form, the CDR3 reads TGTGCCAGCAGCCTACCGACAGGGGCTACCTCTAACTATGGCTACACCTTC. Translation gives CASSLPTGATSNYGYTF.